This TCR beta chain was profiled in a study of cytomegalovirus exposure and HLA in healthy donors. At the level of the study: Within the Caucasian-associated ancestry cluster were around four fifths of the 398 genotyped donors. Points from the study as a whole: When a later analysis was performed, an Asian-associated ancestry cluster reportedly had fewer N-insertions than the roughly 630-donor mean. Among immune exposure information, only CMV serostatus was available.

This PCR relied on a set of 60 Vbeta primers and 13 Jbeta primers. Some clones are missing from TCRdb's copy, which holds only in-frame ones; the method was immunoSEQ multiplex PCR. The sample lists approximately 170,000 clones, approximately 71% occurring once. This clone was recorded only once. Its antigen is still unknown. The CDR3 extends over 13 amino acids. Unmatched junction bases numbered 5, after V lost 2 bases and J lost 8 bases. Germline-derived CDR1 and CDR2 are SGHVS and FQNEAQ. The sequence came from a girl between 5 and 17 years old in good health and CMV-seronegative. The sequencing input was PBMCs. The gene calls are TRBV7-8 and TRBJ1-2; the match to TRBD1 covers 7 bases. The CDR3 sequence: CASSLTTGVGYTF. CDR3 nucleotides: TGTGCCAGCAGCTTAACCACAGGGGTCGGCTACACCTTC. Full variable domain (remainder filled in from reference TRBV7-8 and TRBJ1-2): GAGVSQSPRYKVAKRGQDVALRCDPISGHVSLFWYQQALGQGPEFLTYFQNEAQLDKSGLPSDRFFAERPEGSVSTLKIQRTQQEDSAVYLCASSLTTGVGYTFGSGTRLTVV.